The rows below give T cell receptor beta chains drawn from one sample of a study of cytomegalovirus exposure and HLA in healthy donors. The protocol was immunoSEQ multiplex PCR, while the TCRdb copy is restricted to in-frame clones and leaves out a portion. This table has 150,000 to 200,000 clones, 81% appearing once. Sequenced input: PBMCs. These TCRs come from a man aged 40-49 years in good health and CMV-seropositive. The CDR3 runs from the conserved cysteine through the conserved F or W. The order of the fields is clone size, D gene, J gene, V gene, CDR3 protein, CDR3 DNA. The D gene is left open where the match is weak. The size of a clone is reported for some rows only, either as once, few or many, or as a class for expanded clones.

.	.	TRBJ2-3	TRBV9	CASSVAGVADTQYF	TGTGCCAGCAGCGTAGCGGGGGTGGCAGATACGCAGTATTTT
.	.	TRBJ2-3	TRBV4-2	CASSQDRRGSASTDTQYF	TGTGCCAGCAGCCAAGACCGGAGAGGAAGTGCTAGCACAGATACGCAGTATTTT
.	.	TRBJ1-6	TRBV6-1	CASSEWGREVSPLHF	TGTGCCAGCAGTGAATGGGGCAGGGAGGTTTCACCCCTCCACTTT
.	TRBD1	TRBJ1-2	TRBV28	CASSSIPGTGLGANYGYTF	TGTGCCAGCAGCTCCATCCCTGGGACAGGGTTAGGTGCTAACTATGGCTACACCTTC
.	.	TRBJ2-6	TRBV6-1	CASSESVFVGANVLTF	TGTGCCAGCAGTGAATCGGTTTTCGTGGGGGCCAACGTCCTGACTTTC
.	TRBD1	TRBJ2-7	TRBV6-5	CASSSDRGIDEQYF	TGTGCCAGCAGTTCCGACAGGGGCATCGACGAGCAGTACTTC
.	TRBD1	TRBJ2-7	TRBV6-1	CASSTPGQGLEQYF	TGTGCCAGCAGTACTCCGGGACAGGGTCTCGAGCAGTACTTC
few	TRBD2	TRBJ2-6	TRBV7-3	CASSLASLTSGRAGANVLTF	TGTGCCAGCAGCTTAGCGAGCCTAACTAGCGGGAGGGCTGGGGCCAACGTCCTGACTTTC
once	.	TRBJ1-1	TRBV25-1	CASRLGAVNTEAFF	TGTGCCAGCAGACTGGGGGCGGTGAACACTGAAGCTTTCTTT
.	TRBD1	TRBJ1-2	TRBV4-1	CASSQDRGDGTDYGYTF	TGCGCCAGCAGCCAAGATCGAGGTGATGGGACAGATTATGGCTACACCTTC
.	.	TRBJ2-3	TRBV5-4	CASNPTGTLDTQYF	TGTGCCAGCAACCCTACCGGGACTCTGGATACGCAGTATTTT
.	TRBD2	TRBJ2-1	TRBV19	CASSVGLAGHNEQFF	TGTGCCAGTAGTGTGGGACTAGCGGGGCACAATGAGCAGTTCTTC
.	TRBD2	TRBJ2-1	TRBV10-3	CAISDSGRVGNEQFF	TGTGCCATCAGTGATAGCGGGAGGGTAGGTAATGAGCAGTTCTTC
.	.	TRBJ2-1	TRBV7-3	CASRRDSHRGEQFF	TGTGCCAGCAGACGGGACTCTCACAGGGGTGAGCAGTTCTTC
.	.	TRBJ2-5	TRBV6-5	CASSYGRSQGTQYF	TGTGCCAGCAGTTACGGGCGGTCCCAGGGGACCCAGTACTTC
once	.	TRBJ1-3	TRBV14	CASSQPGSLRNTIYF	TGTGCCAGCAGCCAACCAGGGTCGTTACGAAACACCATATATTTT
.	TRBD1	TRBJ2-7	TRBV6-5	CASSYDRDSYEQYF	TGTGCCAGCAGTTACGACAGGGACTCCTACGAGCAGTACTTC
.	TRBD1	TRBJ2-2	TRBV27	CASSTPTGGGGELFF	TGTGCCAGCAGTACCCCGACAGGGGGGGGCGGGGAGCTGTTTTTT
.	TRBD1	TRBJ2-1	TRBV27	CASGTGTGPYNEQFF	TGTGCCAGCGGCACCGGGACAGGGCCTTACAATGAGCAGTTCTTC
few	TRBD1	TRBJ1-1	TRBV6-6	CASRERQGPNTEAFF	TGTGCCAGCAGGGAGAGACAGGGCCCGAACACTGAAGCTTTCTTT
.	.	TRBJ2-2	TRBV7-3	CASSPVRIGTGELFF	TGTGCCAGCAGCCCCGTCCGGATCGGGACCGGGGAGCTGTTTTTT
.	TRBD1	TRBJ1-4	TRBV6-1	CATNAGQNNEKLFF	TGTGCCACAAATGCGGGACAGAACAATGAAAAACTGTTTTTT
.	.	TRBJ1-2	TRBV7-9	CASSLGPGYTF	TGTGCCAGCAGCTTAGGGCCTGGCTACACCTTC
.	TRBD2	TRBJ2-4	TRBV7-9	CSSSLAGGSPTAKNIQYF	TGTTCCAGCAGCTTAGCCGGCGGGAGCCCCACAGCCAAAAACATTCAGTACTTC
.	.	TRBJ1-5	TRBV12-5	CASGHPGALYSNQPQHF	TGTGCTAGTGGACATCCAGGGGCTTTGTATAGCAATCAGCCCCAGCATTTT
.	TRBD1	TRBJ2-1	TRBV4-2	CASSREGQGRVNEQFF	TGTGCCAGCAGCCGCGAAGGACAGGGTCGCGTCAATGAGCAGTTCTTC
many	.	TRBJ1-1	TRBV4-2	CASSQDRGNTEAFF	TGTGCCAGCAGCCAAGACAGGGGGAACACTGAAGCTTTCTTT
.	TRBD2	TRBJ2-5	TRBV5-1	CASSPGGGQETQYF	TGCGCCAGCAGCCCGGGGGGGGGCCAAGAGACCCAGTACTTC
once	.	TRBJ1-2	TRBV5-4	CASSAAGEGNYGYTF	TGTGCCAGCAGCGCGGCAGGGGAAGGGAACTATGGCTACACCTTC
.	.	TRBJ2-7	TRBV6-5	CASRALAGEQYF	TGTGCCAGCAGAGCATTAGCTGGGGAGCAGTACTTC
few	.	TRBJ2-7	TRBV5-4	CASSLGGGREQYF	TGTGCCAGCAGCTTGGGGGGCGGTAGGGAGCAGTACTTC